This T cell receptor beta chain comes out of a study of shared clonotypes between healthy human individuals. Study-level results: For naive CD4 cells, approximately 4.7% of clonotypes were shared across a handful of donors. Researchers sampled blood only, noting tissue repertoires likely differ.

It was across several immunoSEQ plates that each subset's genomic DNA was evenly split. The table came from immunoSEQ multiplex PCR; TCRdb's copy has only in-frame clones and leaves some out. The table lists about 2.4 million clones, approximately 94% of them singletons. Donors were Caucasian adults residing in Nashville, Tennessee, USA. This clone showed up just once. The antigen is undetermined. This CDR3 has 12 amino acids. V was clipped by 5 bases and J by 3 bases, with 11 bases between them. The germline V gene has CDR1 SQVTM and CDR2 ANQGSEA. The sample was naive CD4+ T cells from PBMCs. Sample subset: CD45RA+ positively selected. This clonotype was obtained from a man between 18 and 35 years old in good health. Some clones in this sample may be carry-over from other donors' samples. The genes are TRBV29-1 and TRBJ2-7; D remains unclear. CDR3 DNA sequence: TGCAGCGTTCGTGGCAAAGGCTACGAGCAGTACTTC. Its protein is CSVRGKGYEQYF.